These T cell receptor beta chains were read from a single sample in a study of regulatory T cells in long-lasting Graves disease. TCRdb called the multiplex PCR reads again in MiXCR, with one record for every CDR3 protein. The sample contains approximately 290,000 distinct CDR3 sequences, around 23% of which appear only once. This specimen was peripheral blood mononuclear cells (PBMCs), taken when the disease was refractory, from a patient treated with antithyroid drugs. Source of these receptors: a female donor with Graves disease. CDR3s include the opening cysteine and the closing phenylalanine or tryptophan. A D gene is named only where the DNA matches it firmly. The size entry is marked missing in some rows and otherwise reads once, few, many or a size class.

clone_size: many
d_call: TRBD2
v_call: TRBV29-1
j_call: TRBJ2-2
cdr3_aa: CSVERLAGVPGELFF
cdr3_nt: TGCAGCGTTGAGAGACTAGCGGGAGTACCCGGGGAGCTGTTTTTT

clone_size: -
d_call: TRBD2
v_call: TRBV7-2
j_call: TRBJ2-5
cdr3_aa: CASSSRLAGIPAGETQYF
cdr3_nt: TGTGCCAGCAGTTCCCGTCTAGCGGGGATCCCCGCGGGAGAGACCCAGTACTTC

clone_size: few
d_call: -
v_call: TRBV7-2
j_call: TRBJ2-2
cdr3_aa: CASSLSETENTGELFF
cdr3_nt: TGTGCCAGCAGCTTATCCGAGACAGAGAACACCGGGGAGCTGTTTTTT

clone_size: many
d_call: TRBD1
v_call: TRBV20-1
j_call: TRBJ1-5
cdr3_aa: CSAYDRAEQPQHF
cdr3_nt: TGCAGTGCTTACGACAGGGCTGAACAGCCCCAGCATTTT

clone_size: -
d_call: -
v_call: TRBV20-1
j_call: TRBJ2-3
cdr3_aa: CSALPLITTLGTDTQYF
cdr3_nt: TGCAGTGCCCTACCCCTGATAACTACACTCGGAACAGATACGCAGTATTTT

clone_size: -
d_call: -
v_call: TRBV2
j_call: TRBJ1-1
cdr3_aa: CASSQNLNTEAFF
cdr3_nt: TGTGCCAGCAGCCAAAACTTAAACACTGAAGCTTTCTTT

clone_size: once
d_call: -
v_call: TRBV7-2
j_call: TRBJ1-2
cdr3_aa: CASSLATGGDYGYTF
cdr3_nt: TGTGCCAGCAGCTTAGCTACCGGGGGGGACTATGGCTACACCTTC

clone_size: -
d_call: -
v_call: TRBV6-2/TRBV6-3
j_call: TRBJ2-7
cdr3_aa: CATQGRRGEQYF
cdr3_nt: TGTGCCACCCAGGGACGGCGGGGCGAGCAGTACTTC

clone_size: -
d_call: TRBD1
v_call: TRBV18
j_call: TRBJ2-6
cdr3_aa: CASSPLGTGPSGANVLTF
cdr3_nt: TGTGCCAGCTCACCACTAGGGACAGGACCCTCTGGGGCCAACGTCCTGACTTTC

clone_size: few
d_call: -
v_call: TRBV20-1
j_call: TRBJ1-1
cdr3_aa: CSAISPGSGNTEAFF
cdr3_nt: TGCAGTGCTATTTCGCCCGGTTCGGGGAACACTGAAGCTTTCTTT